The rows below give T cell receptor beta chains drawn from one sample of a study of Graves' ophthalmopathy and Graves' hyperthyroidism. Via MiXCR, TCRdb re-called the multiplex PCR reads, giving one row per CDR3 protein. The sample lists tens of thousands of distinct CDR3 sequences; approximately 46% were seen once. Sequencing input: peripheral blood. These receptors were taken from an adult woman with stable Graves' hyperthyroidism. CDR3s include the opening cysteine and the closing phenylalanine or tryptophan.

J: TRBJ1-2
V: TRBV9
CDR3: CASSPGTGDGYTF

J: TRBJ2-3
V: TRBV12-3/TRBV12-4
CDR3: CASRGRTGRGREPTDTQYF

J: TRBJ1-2
V: TRBV6-1
CDR3: CACQSNDRGLDYTF

J: TRBJ2-5
V: TRBV5-1
CDR3: CASSVEETQYF

J: TRBJ1-1
V: TRBV5-6
CDR3: CASSQGWGKGREAPEAFF

J: TRBJ2-3
V: TRBV27
CDR3: CASSLGTQYF

J: TRBJ2-7
V: TRBV11-2
CDR3: CASSRDSTYEQYF

J: TRBJ1-2
V: TRBV20-1
CDR3: CSLSAGLPYTF

J: TRBJ1-2
V: TRBV27
CDR3: CASSTSGQGASYGYTF

J: TRBJ2-7
V: TRBV20-1
CDR3: CSARDLAGTKKIYEQYF

J: TRBJ2-7
V: TRBV20-1
CDR3: CSAGGGQQYF

J: TRBJ2-7
V: TRBV10-3
CDR3: CAIRGTSGYYEQYF

J: TRBJ2-5
V: TRBV28
CDR3: CASSFLTRYF

J: TRBJ1-2
V: TRBV5-1
CDR3: CASRPSNYGYTF

J: .
V: TRBV7-6
CDR3: CASSQDGPGLNTIYF

J: TRBJ1-1
V: TRBV12-3/TRBV12-4
CDR3: CASSRVDRPNTEAFF

J: TRBJ2-7
V: TRBV10-3
CDR3: CAISDPGTEPSYEQYF

J: TRBJ2-3
V: TRBV10-3
CDR3: CAIRGAQEADTQYF

J: TRBJ1-6
V: TRBV2
CDR3: CASSRQGANSPLHF

J: TRBJ2-7
V: TRBV24-1
CDR3: CATSERLAGGLSSYEQYF

J: TRBJ1-2
V: TRBV5-6
CDR3: CASSLSGPYGYTF

J: TRBJ1-2
V: TRBV2
CDR3: CASSLRHYYGYTF